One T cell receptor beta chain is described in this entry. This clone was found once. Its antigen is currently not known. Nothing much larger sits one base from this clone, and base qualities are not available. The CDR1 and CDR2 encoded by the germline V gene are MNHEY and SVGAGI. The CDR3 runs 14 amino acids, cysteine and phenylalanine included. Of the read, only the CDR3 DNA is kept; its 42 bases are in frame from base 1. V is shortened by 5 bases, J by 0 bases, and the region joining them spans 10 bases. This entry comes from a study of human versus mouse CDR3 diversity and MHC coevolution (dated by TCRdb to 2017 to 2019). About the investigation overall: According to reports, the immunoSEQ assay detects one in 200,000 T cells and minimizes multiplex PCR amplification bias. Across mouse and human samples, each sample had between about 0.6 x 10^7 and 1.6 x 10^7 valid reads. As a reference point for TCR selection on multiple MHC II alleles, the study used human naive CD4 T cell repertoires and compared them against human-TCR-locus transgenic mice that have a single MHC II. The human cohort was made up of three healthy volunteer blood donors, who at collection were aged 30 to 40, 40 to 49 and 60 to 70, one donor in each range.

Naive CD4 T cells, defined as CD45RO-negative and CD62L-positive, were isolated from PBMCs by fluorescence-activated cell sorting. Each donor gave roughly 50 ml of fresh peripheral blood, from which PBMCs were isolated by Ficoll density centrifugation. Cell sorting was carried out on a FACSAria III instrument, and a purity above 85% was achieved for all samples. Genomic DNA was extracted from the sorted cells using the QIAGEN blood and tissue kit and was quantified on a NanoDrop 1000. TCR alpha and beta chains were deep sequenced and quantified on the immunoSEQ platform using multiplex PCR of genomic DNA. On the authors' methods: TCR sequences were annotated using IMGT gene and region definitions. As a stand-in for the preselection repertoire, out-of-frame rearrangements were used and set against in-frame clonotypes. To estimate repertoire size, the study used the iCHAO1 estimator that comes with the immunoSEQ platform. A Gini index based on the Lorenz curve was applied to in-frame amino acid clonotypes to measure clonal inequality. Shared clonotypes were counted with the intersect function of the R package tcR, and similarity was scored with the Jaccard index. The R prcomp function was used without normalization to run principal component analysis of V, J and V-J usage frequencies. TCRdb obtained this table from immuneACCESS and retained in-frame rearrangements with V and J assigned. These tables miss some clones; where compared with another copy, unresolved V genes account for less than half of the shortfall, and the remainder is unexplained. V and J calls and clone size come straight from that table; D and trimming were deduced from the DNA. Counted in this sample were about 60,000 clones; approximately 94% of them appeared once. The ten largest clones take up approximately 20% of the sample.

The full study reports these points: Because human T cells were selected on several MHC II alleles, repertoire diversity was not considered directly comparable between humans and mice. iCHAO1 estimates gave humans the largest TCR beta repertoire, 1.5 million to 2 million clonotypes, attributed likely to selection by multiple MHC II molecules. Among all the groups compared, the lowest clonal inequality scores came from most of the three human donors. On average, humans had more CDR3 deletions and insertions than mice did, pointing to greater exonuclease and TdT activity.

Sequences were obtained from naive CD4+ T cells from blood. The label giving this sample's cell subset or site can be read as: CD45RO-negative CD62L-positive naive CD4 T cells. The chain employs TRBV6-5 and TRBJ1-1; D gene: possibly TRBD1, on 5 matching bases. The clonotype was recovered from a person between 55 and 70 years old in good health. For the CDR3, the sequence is CASSMGGMNTEAFF. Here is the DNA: TGTGCCAGCAGTATGGGGGGTATGAACACTGAAGCTTTCTTT.